The clone carrying this TCR beta chain was recorded at least ten times. Its antigen is unknown. Hyperthyroidism of Graves' type that showed no ophthalmopathy progression within 18 months was stable. Uncontrolled infection, other autoimmune disease, pregnancy or lactation excluded patients. This CDR3 has 16 residues. Germline V CDR1 and CDR2: SNHLY, FYNNEI. V lost 7 bases, J lost 3 bases, and 12 bases stayed unmatched. This sample was included in a study of T cells in Graves' hyperthyroidism and ophthalmopathy. Study summary: The initial diagnosis was the point when peripheral blood was collected, ahead of any treatment.

Authors of the study amplified TCR beta CDR3 regions from RNA transcripts. A first-round RT-PCR of the TCR CDR3 used the HTBI primer set. One entry per CDR3 protein, called by TCRdb with MiXCR from the multiplex PCR reads. The sample yields roughly 700,000 distinct CDR3 sequences, roughly 17% seen once. Study-level points and caveats: Appearing also in blood were most of the thyroid clonotypes expanded above 0.001.

The sequence was collected from a man over 45 with Graves' hyperthyroidism. The rearrangement joins TRBV2 to TRBJ2-1, with 7 bases aligning to TRBD2. The specimen was blood. CDR3 sequence: CASMGSGGSFYNEQFF. In DNA, the CDR3 is TGTGCCAGCATGGGGAGCGGCGGGAGCTTCTACAATGAGCAGTTCTTC.